A selection of T cell receptor beta chains follows, all from one sample in a study of post-analysis software for immune sequencing data. TCRdb reprocessed the PCR reads with MiXCR, giving one entry per CDR3 protein. This sample has 350,000 to 450,000 distinct CDR3 sequences, with less than 40% found just once. The sequenced sample was blood. These receptors were taken from a girl between 10 and 17 years old with multiple sclerosis. The CDR3 runs from the conserved cysteine through the conserved F or W. A D gene is named only where the DNA matches it firmly. Size is stated for part of the rows, as once, few or many counts, or as a class when the clone is expanded.

d_call	v_call	clone_size	j_call	cdr3_aa	cdr3_nt
TRBD1	TRBV25-1	few	TRBJ2-1	CASTTFGTGGPSYNEQFF	TGTGCCAGCACTACCTTCGGGACAGGGGGGCCTTCCTACAATGAGCAGTTCTTC
-	TRBV6-5	-	TRBJ2-3	CASSLGSRSTDTQYF	TGTGCCAGCAGTCTCGGGTCACGGAGCACGGATACGCAGTATTTT
-	TRBV7-2	-	TRBJ2-5	CASSPNRGGGGQETQYF	TGTGCCAGCAGCCCTAACCGTGGGGGAGGGGGCCAAGAGACCCAGTACTTC
TRBD1	TRBV12-3/TRBV12-4	-	TRBJ1-2	CASTPGQGVSGYTF	TGTGCCAGCACACCGGGACAGGGAGTTTCAGGCTACACCTTC
-	TRBV19	few	TRBJ1-2	CASTGERGYTF	TGTGCCAGCACGGGGGAACGGGGCTACACCTTC
-	TRBV3-1	-	TRBJ2-1	CASSQGPYTYSEQFF	TGTGCCAGCAGCCAAGGGCCCTATACCTACAGTGAGCAGTTCTTC
-	TRBV2	-	TRBJ2-7	CASSETETSSYEQYF	TGTGCCAGCAGTGAAACTGAGACAAGCTCCTACGAGCAGTACTTC
TRBD1	TRBV5-1	few	TRBJ2-1	CASSYTGAGEQFF	TGCGCCAGCAGCTATACAGGGGCGGGTGAGCAGTTCTTC
-	TRBV10-3	many	TRBJ1-5	CAISTGNQPQHF	TGTGCCATCAGTACAGGGAATCAGCCCCAGCATTTT
-	TRBV30	few	TRBJ1-1	CAWNPDIYWTEAFF	TGTGCCTGGAACCCAGACATCTATTGGACTGAAGCTTTCTTT
TRBD1	TRBV5-1	few	TRBJ2-7	CTSSFDRAIYEQYF	TGCACCAGCAGCTTCGACAGGGCGATCTACGAGCAGTACTTC
-	TRBV12-5	few	TRBJ2-1	CASGGGRGYNEQFF	TGTGCTAGTGGGGGCGGCAGGGGCTACAATGAGCAGTTCTTC
-	TRBV6-5	few	TRBJ2-7	CASSYSAQGSETYEQYF	TGTGCCAGCAGTTACTCGGCACAGGGTTCCGAAACCTACGAGCAGTACTTC
TRBD2	TRBV28	few	TRBJ2-1	CASSEVSSGANEQFF	TGTGCCAGCAGCGAGGTGTCTAGCGGGGCAAATGAGCAGTTCTTC
TRBD1	TRBV12-3/TRBV12-4	few	TRBJ1-4	CASSLQGQVLSEKLFF	TGTGCCAGCAGCCTCCAAGGACAGGTTCTAAGTGAAAAACTGTTTTTT
-	TRBV6-5	-	TRBJ2-7	CASRPTPRAPYEQYF	TGTGCCAGCAGACCAACACCGAGAGCTCCCTACGAGCAGTACTTC
TRBD1	TRBV29-1	few	TRBJ1-2	CSGESDRGHGYTF	TGCAGCGGAGAGTCTGACAGGGGACATGGCTACACCTTC
-	TRBV7-2	few	TRBJ2-7	CASRSDPDSYEQYF	TGTGCCAGCAGATCCGACCCTGACAGCTACGAGCAGTACTTC
-	TRBV12-3/TRBV12-4	-	TRBJ2-7	CASSPISGSYEQYF	TGTGCCAGCAGCCCTATCAGCGGTTCTTACGAGCAGTACTTC
-	TRBV3-1	few	TRBJ2-2	CASSETSTGELFF	TGTGCCAGCAGCGAGACTAGCACCGGGGAGCTGTTTTTT
-	TRBV7-9	-	TRBJ1-5	CASSPGGGLGQPQHF	TGTGCCAGCAGCCCGGGGGGAGGGCTCGGTCAGCCCCAGCATTTT
TRBD2	TRBV5-1	-	TRBJ2-7	CASSLSGTSGGPAYEQYF	TGCGCCAGCAGCTTATCCGGGACTAGCGGGGGGCCCGCCTACGAGCAGTACTTC
-	TRBV12-3/TRBV12-4	few	TRBJ1-2	CASSSDQVNYGYTF	TGTGCCAGCAGTTCCGACCAGGTTAACTATGGCTACACCTTC
-	TRBV20-1	few	TRBJ1-2	CSASEGIGYTF	TGCAGTGCTTCCGAGGGAATTGGCTACACCTTC
-	TRBV15	-	TRBJ1-1	CATSRDLREVTEAFF	TGTGCCACCAGCAGAGATCTAAGGGAAGTCACTGAAGCTTTCTTT
-	TRBV20-1	few	TRBJ1-2	CSARDQYGYTF	TGCAGTGCTAGAGATCAGTATGGCTACACCTTC
-	TRBV27	few	TRBJ2-1	CASRRAGGRYNEQFF	TGTGCCAGCAGGCGGGCCGGGGGCAGGTACAATGAGCAGTTCTTC
TRBD1	TRBV7-9	-	TRBJ2-3	CASSGTRDSQIGDTQYF	TGTGCCAGCAGCGGGACCAGGGACAGCCAAATCGGAGATACGCAGTATTTT
TRBD1	TRBV25-1	once	TRBJ1-2	CASSGTGELGYGYTF	TGTGCCAGCAGTGGGACAGGGGAGTTGGGGTATGGCTACACCTTC
TRBD2	TRBV7-2	few	TRBJ2-3	CASSAEPGLVSGTQYF	TGTGCCAGCAGCGCCGAACCGGGACTAGTTTCCGGTACGCAGTATTTT
TRBD1	TRBV10-3	-	TRBJ2-3	CAISESTGETDTQYF	TGTGCCATCAGTGAGTCGACAGGGGAAACAGATACGCAGTATTTT
-	TRBV5-5	-	TRBJ2-5	CASSSPASKKTQYF	TGTGCCAGCAGCTCCCCCGCATCAAAAAAGACCCAGTACTTC
TRBD2	TRBV6-6	-	TRBJ2-3	CASFERGATDTQYF	TGTGCCAGCTTCGAGCGGGGGGCCACAGATACGCAGTATTTT
-	TRBV7-9	-	TRBJ2-4	CASSLAEENIQYF	TGTGCCAGCAGCTTAGCTGAGGAAAACATTCAGTACTTC
TRBD1	TRBV7-9	-	TRBJ1-1	CASSFPGGGTEAFF	TGTGCCAGCAGCTTTCCAGGGGGCGGCACTGAAGCTTTCTTT
TRBD1	TRBV3-1	-	TRBJ1-1	CASSQDTGDTEAFF	TGTGCCAGCAGCCAAGATACAGGGGACACTGAAGCTTTCTTT
-	TRBV6-6	-	TRBJ1-5	CASTTALPSNQPQHF	TGTGCCAGCACCACGGCCCTCCCCAGCAATCAGCCCCAGCATTTT
TRBD2	TRBV20-1	-	TRBJ2-7	CSARVVAGLMMYEQYF	TGCAGTGCTAGGGTAGTAGCGGGACTTATGATGTACGAGCAGTACTTC
TRBD1	TRBV9	few	TRBJ1-4	CASSVGQGEEKLFF	TGTGCCAGCAGCGTAGGACAGGGGGAGGAAAAACTGTTTTTT
-	TRBV7-2	-	TRBJ2-3	CASSSVGRVDTQYF	TGTGCCAGCAGCTCCGTAGGAAGGGTGGATACGCAGTATTTT
-	TRBV12-3/TRBV12-4	few	TRBJ2-7	CASILPGSSYEQYF	TGTGCCAGCATTTTACCGGGCAGCTCCTACGAGCAGTACTTC
-	TRBV12-3/TRBV12-4	few	TRBJ2-5	CASSRNGVQETQYF	TGTGCCAGCAGCCGTAATGGGGTCCAAGAGACCCAGTACTTC
TRBD2	TRBV6-5	many	TRBJ2-3	CASSYQLAGDLGSTDTQYF	TGTGCCAGCAGTTACCAACTAGCGGGGGACCTCGGGAGCACAGATACGCAGTATTTT
-	TRBV7-3	-	TRBJ1-2	CASSSDGLGYTF	TGTGCCAGCAGTTCGGACGGACTCGGCTACACCTTC
-	TRBV7-2	-	TRBJ1-5	CASSPGPRGQPQHF	TGTGCCAGCAGCCCGGGGCCTAGGGGTCAGCCCCAGCATTTT
-	TRBV27	-	TRBJ2-1	CASSPAGGKLYNEQFF	TGTGCCAGCAGTCCGGCCGGGGGAAAACTCTACAATGAGCAGTTCTTC
-	TRBV5-1	-	TRBJ2-1	CASSFGQTSGEQFF	TGCGCCAGCAGCTTCGGGCAGACAAGTGGTGAGCAGTTCTTC
TRBD2	TRBV12-3/TRBV12-4	-	TRBJ2-1	CASRHKTSGDNEQFF	TGTGCCAGCAGACACAAGACTAGCGGGGACAATGAGCAGTTCTTC
TRBD1	TRBV19	-	TRBJ1-5	CARGGTAYQPQHF	TGTGCCAGGGGGGGGACAGCTTATCAGCCCCAGCATTTT
TRBD1	TRBV19	-	TRBJ1-2	CATRDRGTNGYTF	TGTGCCACCAGGGACAGGGGAACGAATGGCTACACCTTC
TRBD1	TRBV12-5	-	TRBJ2-5	CASGPRAGGKQETQYF	TGTGCTAGTGGCCCCCGGGCAGGGGGTAAACAAGAGACCCAGTACTTC
-	TRBV7-2	-	TRBJ2-5	CASSPRTLRQETQYF	TGTGCCAGCAGCCCCAGAACGCTTCGGCAAGAGACCCAGTACTTC
-	TRBV6-5	-	TRBJ1-2	CASLESGGGYTF	TGTGCCTCCTTGGAGTCAGGCGGAGGCTACACCTTC
-	TRBV5-1	few	TRBJ2-7	CASSSGNGAYEQYF	TGCGCCAGCAGCTCCGGTAACGGGGCCTACGAGCAGTACTTC
-	TRBV4-1	-	TRBJ1-5	CASSWDRSNQPQHF	TGCGCCAGCAGTTGGGACCGAAGCAATCAGCCCCAGCATTTT
TRBD1	TRBV9	-	TRBJ2-7	CASSAGGTGGIYEQYF	TGTGCCAGCAGCGCAGGAGGGACAGGGGGAATCTACGAGCAGTACTTC
-	TRBV5-6	-	TRBJ2-5	CASSLERRLVKETQYF	TGTGCCAGCAGCTTGGAGCGACGGCTAGTAAAAGAGACCCAGTACTTC
TRBD1	TRBV7-6	-	TRBJ1-1	CASSSHGTGEIQRAFF	TGTGCCAGCAGCTCCCACGGGACAGGCGAAATCCAACGGGCTTTCTTT
-	TRBV7-2	-	TRBJ2-7	CASSLAQDLYEQYF	TGTGCCAGCAGCTTAGCACAGGACCTCTACGAGCAGTACTTC